This T cell receptor (beta chain) was captured in a study of T cell responses to AZD1222 COVID-19 vaccine. Overall study results and limits: Across spike, vaccine-associated CD4 TCRs were found, dominant at 160-218 and 743-854. Donors in the cohort were predominantly white British and more often female, and clonal diversity was possibly underestimated. Compared with day 0, the breadth and depth of the Spike-specific TCR repertoire rose significantly after two doses of AZD1222. Per reports, nearly half of all spike-specific TCRs target regions that are unmutated in variants.

CDR1 is SNHLY, CDR2 FYNNEI, per germline. This CDR3 has 14 residues. J was trimmed by 9 bases and V by 0 bases; bases with no gene match: 4. This clone was observed a single time. What it recognizes is unknown. Sequencing was performed with immunoSEQ multiplex PCR; in TCRdb, only in-frame clones are kept and a portion is missing. Of about 150,000 clones listed, approximately 94% are singletons. This TCR came from an adult in good health. The chain joins TRBV2 to TRBJ2-4; 8 bases are shared with TRBD2. The sample here was peripheral blood, taken on day 0 of AZD1222 vaccination. CDR3 nucleotide sequence: TGTGCCAGCAGTGAAGCATTCGCGGGGGGCATTCAGTACTTC. Protein: CASSEAFAGGIQYF.